This passage covers 13 T cell receptor beta chains from one sample sequenced in a study of post-analysis software for immune sequencing data. Regarding the study as a whole: In patients, roughly five TRBV segments were more frequent than in controls, with TRBV5-6, TRBV5-1 and TRBV20-1 among them.

The authors incorporated unique molecular identifiers into the TCR beta cDNA libraries. Via MiXCR, TCRdb re-called the PCR reads, giving one row per CDR3 protein. The profile shows hundreds of thousands of distinct CDR3 sequences, approximately 30% of them singletons. These receptors' targets are unknown. What was sequenced was blood. Every receptor here comes from a girl under 18 with multiple sclerosis.

In its sample, this clonotype was seen once. With a much larger clone just one base away, this may be a read error. V is TRBV6-1 and J is TRBJ2-7; no definite D call. V gave up 1 base and J gave up 1 base, with 11 bases separating them. Germline V CDR1 and CDR2: MNHNS, SASEGT. CDR3 length: 15 amino acids. The CDR3 loop reads CASSEGSGGSYEQYF. CDR3 nucleotide sequence: TGTGCCAGCAGTGAAGGGTCGGGCGGATCCTACGAGCAGTACTTC.

This clonotype turned up a few times. The chain employs TRBV7-9 and TRBJ2-7; D unclear. The germline gives CDR1 SEHNR, CDR2 FQNEAQ (reference sequence). V lost 5 bases and J lost 0, with 11 bases in between. This CDR3 region has 14 residues. CDR3 in DNA: TGTGCCAGCAGCCCGATCGACTCCTCCTACGAGCAGTACTTC. This encodes CASSPIDSSYEQYF.

This clonotype showed up just a few times. The chain employs TRBV6-2 or TRBV6-3 and TRBJ1-2; 7 bases fit TRBD1. CDR1 is MNHEY and CDR2 is SVGEGT in the germline V gene. CDR3 length equals 11 residues. V shed 5 bases, J shed 7 bases, and the junction held 1 base outside the gene matches. CDR3 DNA sequence: TGTGCCAGCAGTCAGGGGGTTGGCTACACCTTC. It encodes CASSQGVGYTF.

This clonotype has only a few counts. The rearrangement links TRBV24-1 to TRBJ2-3, with D possibly TRBD1 on 6 matching bases. The CDR3 extends over 16 amino acids. CDR1 is KGHDR and CDR2 is SFDVKD in the germline V gene. V was pared by 4 bases and J by 7 bases, with 20 bases between. The DNA for the CDR3 is TGTGCCACCAGTGACTTTAGGACAGCCAGTGTGTATACGCAGTATTTT. Translating it yields CATSDFRTASVYTQYF.

V gene TRBV18 combines with J gene TRBJ2-1; TRBD2 matches 11 bases. The CDR3 has 16 residues. The junction had 12 bases not matched to a gene; V was cut back by 5 bases and J by 9 bases. Germline values: CDR1 KGHSH, CDR2 LQKENI. For the CDR3, the DNA is TGTGCCAGCTCATCGGGGTTAGCGGGAGGGCTGACTGAGCAGTTCTTC. Residues: CASSSGLAGGLTEQFF.

The chain joins TRBV6-6 to TRBJ1-6; the match to TRBD1 covers 7 bases. Germline lookup yields CDR1 MNHNY and CDR2 SVGAGI (reference sequence). V gave up 0 bases and J gave up 7 bases; unmatched junction bases: 6. This CDR3 region has 16 residues. CDR3: CASSYSTGSDNSPLHF. CDR3 nucleotide sequence: TGTGCCAGCAGTTACTCGACAGGGTCAGACAATTCACCCCTCCACTTT.

This clonotype was counted a few times. The V call is TRBV10-3, the J call TRBJ2-1; 7 bases agree with TRBD1. The CDR3 is made up of 14 amino acids. V gave up 6 bases and J gave up 9 bases; unmatched junction bases: 11. Germline CDR1 reads ENHRY; CDR2 reads SYGVKD. The CDR3 sequence: CAIRADRDGGEQFF. The CDR3 DNA is TGTGCCATCAGGGCCGACAGGGATGGAGGTGAGCAGTTCTTC.

The CDR3 DNA reads as TGTGCCAGCAGGAAGGGACAGGGCTATGGCTACACCTTC. Amino acids: CASRKGQGYGYTF. V and J are TRBV3-1 and TRBJ1-2; 9 nucleotides line up with TRBD1. Germline CDR1 LGHDT, CDR2 YNNKEL (reference sequence). With 6 bases clipped from V and 4 bases from J, the junction kept 3 bases outside the gene matches. This CDR3 has 13 residues.

This clonotype was seen more than once but under ten times. The junction departs from the called germline gene at one end, perhaps through a read error. This sequence joins TRBV6-6 and TRBJ2-3, with D perhaps TRBD2 (6 bases). Germline V lookup: CDR1 MNHNY, CDR2 SVGAGI (reference sequence). This CDR3 is built from 15 residues. The CDR3 loop reads CANSYSTGLTDTQYF. Here the CDR3 DNA reads TGTGCCAACAGTTACTCGACGGGACTTACAGATACGCAGTATTTT.

There are a few counts of this clonotype. The rearrangement links TRBV29-1 to TRBJ1-1; 7 bases are shared with TRBD1. In germline, CDR1 is SQVTM, CDR2 ANQGSEA. J gave up 7 bases and V 6 bases, and 11 bases lay outside the gene matches. There are 13 residues in the CDR3. The CDR3 reads CSVSRDSLREAFF. In nucleotides, the CDR3 is TGCAGCGTATCCCGGGACAGCTTGCGTGAAGCTTTCTTT.

This clonotype was counted between two and nine times. The chain combines TRBV7-7 with TRBJ2-1; 7 bases map to TRBD1. There are 15 residues in the CDR3. Trimming removed 5 bases from V and 9 bases from J; junction bases left unmatched: 13. Germline values: CDR1 SSHAT, CDR2 FNYEAQ (reference sequence). CDR3: CASSPNRQGGGEQFF. The CDR3 DNA is TGTGCCAGCAGCCCGAACCGACAGGGTGGCGGTGAGCAGTTCTTC.

The chain links TRBV28 to TRBJ2-5; D may match TRBD1 or TRBD2 (5 bases each). This CDR3 contains 14 residues. Germline CDR1 is MDHEN and CDR2 is SYDVKM. With 7 bases removed from V and 1 base from J, the gap between germline ends came to 13 bases. The CDR3 region has the DNA TGTGCCAGCAACCGGGACCTATTCCAAGAGACCCAGTACTTC. Amino acid sequence: CASNRDLFQETQYF.

Only a few counts were recorded for this clonotype. CDR3 region: CASSWTGVDGYTF. CDR3 bases: TGTGCCAGCAGTTGGACAGGGGTAGATGGCTACACCTTC. V usage is TRBV12-3 or TRBV12-4 and J usage is TRBJ1-2; TRBD1 matches at 9 bases. The CDR3 has 13 amino acids. V was pared by 4 bases and J by 6 bases, with 3 bases of the junction left unmatched.